Listed here is a single T cell receptor beta chain. The antigen remains unidentified. The assay ran at deep level. Repertoires were generated with immunoSEQ multiplex PCR, while TCRdb's copy carries only in-frame clones and drops some. Of roughly 2.1 million clones listed, about 93% are singletons. The sample originates from a study of shared clonotypes between healthy human individuals. The CDR3 has 15 residues. Germline CDR1 is GTSNPN and CDR2 is SVGIG (reference sequence). Trimming took 2 bases from V and 5 from J; bases not matched to a gene: 8. Points from the study as a whole: Sharing across four donors was highest in naive CD4 (about 5%) and lowest in memory CD8 (approximately 0.4%).

As defined, naive CD8 cells were CD45RO-negative and positively selected for CCR7, with terminally differentiated effector memory CD45RA+ cells excluded. The chain couples TRBV30 to TRBJ2-3, with 9 bases aligning to TRBD2. The clonotype originates from a man between 18 and 35 years old in good health. Some clones in this sample may be carry-over from other donors' samples. Sequenced: naive CD8+ T cells from PBMCs. CDR3 sequence reads: CAWSLGAGGQDTQYF. Here the CDR3 DNA reads TGTGCCTGGAGTTTAGGTGCGGGAGGGCAAGATACGCAGTATTTT.